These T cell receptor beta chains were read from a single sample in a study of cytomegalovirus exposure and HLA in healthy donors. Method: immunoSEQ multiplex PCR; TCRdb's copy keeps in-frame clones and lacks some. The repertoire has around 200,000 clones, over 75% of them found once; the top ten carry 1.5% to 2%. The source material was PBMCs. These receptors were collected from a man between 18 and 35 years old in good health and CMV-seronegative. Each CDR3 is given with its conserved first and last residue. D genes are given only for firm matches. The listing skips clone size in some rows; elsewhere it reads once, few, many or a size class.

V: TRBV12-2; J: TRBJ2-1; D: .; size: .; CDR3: CASPIVWRDAHNEQFF; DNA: TGTGCAAGTCCCATAGTATGGAGGGACGCACACAATGAGCAGTTCTTC
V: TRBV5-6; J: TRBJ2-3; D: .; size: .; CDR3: CASSLLQGSTDTQYF; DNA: TGTGCCAGCAGCTTACTACAGGGTAGCACAGATACGCAGTATTTT
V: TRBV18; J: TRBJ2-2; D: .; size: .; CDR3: CASSPRTAKNTGELFF; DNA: TGTGCCAGCTCACCTAGGACTGCTAAGAACACCGGGGAGCTGTTTTTT
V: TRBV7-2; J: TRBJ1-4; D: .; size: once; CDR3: CASSLLRQVNEKLFF; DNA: TGTGCCAGCAGCCTCCTGAGACAAGTAAATGAAAAACTGTTTTTT
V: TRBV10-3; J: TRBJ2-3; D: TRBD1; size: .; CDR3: CASEGGQGSTDTQYF; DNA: TGTGCGAGTGAGGGGGGACAGGGCTCCACAGATACGCAGTATTTT
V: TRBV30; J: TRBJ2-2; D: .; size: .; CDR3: CAWRAVSTGELFF; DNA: TGTGCCTGGAGGGCAGTCTCCACCGGGGAGCTGTTTTTT
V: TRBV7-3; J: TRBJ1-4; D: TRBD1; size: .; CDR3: CASSADRNEKLFF; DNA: TGTGCCAGCAGCGCGGACAGGAATGAAAAACTGTTTTTT
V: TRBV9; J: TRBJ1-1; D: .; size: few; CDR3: CASSGDTPEAFF; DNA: TGTGCCAGCAGCGGGGACACTCCTGAAGCTTTCTTT
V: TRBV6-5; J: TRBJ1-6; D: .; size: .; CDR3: CASSATGLYNSPLHF; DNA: TGTGCCAGCAGTGCGACAGGTCTATATAATTCACCCCTCCACTTT
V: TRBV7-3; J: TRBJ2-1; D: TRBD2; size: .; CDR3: CASSASSERESEQFF; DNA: TGTGCCAGCAGCGCCTCTTCAGAGCGGGAAAGCGAGCAGTTCTTC
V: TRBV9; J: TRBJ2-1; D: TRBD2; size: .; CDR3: CASSTPSGSLYNEQFF; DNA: TGTGCCAGCAGCACCCCTAGCGGGAGTCTATACAATGAGCAGTTCTTC
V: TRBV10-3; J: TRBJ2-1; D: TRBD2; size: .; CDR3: CASEDLAANNEQFF; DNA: TGTGCCAGCGAAGATCTAGCGGCCAACAATGAGCAGTTCTTC
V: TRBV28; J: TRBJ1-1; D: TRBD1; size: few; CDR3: CASPRGTEAFF; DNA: TGTGCCAGTCCCAGGGGGACTGAAGCTTTCTTT
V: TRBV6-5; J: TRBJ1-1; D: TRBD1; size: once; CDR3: CASRLDRGWGTEAFF; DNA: TGTGCCAGCAGACTCGACAGGGGGTGGGGCACTGAAGCTTTCTTT
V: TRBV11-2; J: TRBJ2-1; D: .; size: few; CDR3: CASSLGAGEQFF; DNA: TGTGCCAGCAGCTTAGGGGCGGGTGAGCAGTTCTTC
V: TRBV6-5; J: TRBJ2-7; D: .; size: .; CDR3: CASRDGDTYEQYF; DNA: TGTGCCAGCAGGGACGGGGACACCTACGAGCAGTACTTC
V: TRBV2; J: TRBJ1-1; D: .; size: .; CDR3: CASSHQKNTEAFF; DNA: TGTGCCAGCAGTCACCAGAAGAACACTGAAGCTTTCTTT
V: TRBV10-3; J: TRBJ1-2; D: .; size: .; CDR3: CAISASRLNYGYTF; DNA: TGTGCCATCAGTGCATCTAGGCTTAACTATGGCTACACCTTC
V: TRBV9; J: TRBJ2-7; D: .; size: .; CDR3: CASSLDSPYEQYF; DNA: TGTGCCAGCAGCCTGGACAGTCCCTACGAGCAGTACTTC
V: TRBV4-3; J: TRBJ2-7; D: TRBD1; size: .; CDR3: CASSPRQGASDEQYF; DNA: TGCGCCAGCAGCCCGCGGCAGGGGGCGTCCGACGAGCAGTACTTC
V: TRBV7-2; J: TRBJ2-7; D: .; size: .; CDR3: CASSLPGNFYEQYF; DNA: TGTGCCAGCAGCTTACCGGGGAACTTCTACGAGCAGTACTTC
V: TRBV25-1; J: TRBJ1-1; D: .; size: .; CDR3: CASSDERGTEAFF; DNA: TGTGCCAGCAGTGACGAAAGGGGCACTGAAGCTTTCTTT
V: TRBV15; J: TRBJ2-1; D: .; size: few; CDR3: CATSRDGVTGGFF; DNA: TGTGCCACCAGCAGAGATGGGGTCACCGGGGGGTTCTTC
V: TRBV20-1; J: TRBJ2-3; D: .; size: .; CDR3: CSASGPDTQYF; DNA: TGCAGTGCTAGTGGGCCAGATACGCAGTATTTT
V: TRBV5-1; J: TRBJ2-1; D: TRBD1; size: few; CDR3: CASSDPLTGTANNEQFF; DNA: TGCGCCAGCAGCGACCCCCTAACCGGGACAGCAAACAATGAGCAGTTCTTC
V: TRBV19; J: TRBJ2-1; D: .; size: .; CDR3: CASSIDSTYNEQFF; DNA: TGTGCCAGTAGTATCGACAGCACCTACAATGAGCAGTTCTTC
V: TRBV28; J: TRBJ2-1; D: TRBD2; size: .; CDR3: CASSSSGRRYNEQFF; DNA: TGTGCCAGCAGTTCAAGCGGGAGGAGGTACAATGAGCAGTTCTTC
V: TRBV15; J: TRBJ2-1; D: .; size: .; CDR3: CATSRDLRDEQFF; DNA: TGTGCCACCAGCAGAGATCTTCGGGATGAGCAGTTCTTC
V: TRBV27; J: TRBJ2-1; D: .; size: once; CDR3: CASSLAGGYASEQFF; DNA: TGTGCCAGCAGTTTGGCCGGAGGGTACGCCTCTGAGCAGTTCTTC
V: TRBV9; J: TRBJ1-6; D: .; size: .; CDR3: CASSVSDRNNSPLHF; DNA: TGTGCCAGCAGCGTTAGTGACAGGAATAATTCACCCCTCCACTTT
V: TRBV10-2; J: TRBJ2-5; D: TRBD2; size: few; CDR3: CASGLGLAGVQETQYF; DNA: TGCGCCAGCGGATTAGGACTAGCGGGGGTACAAGAGACCCAGTACTTC
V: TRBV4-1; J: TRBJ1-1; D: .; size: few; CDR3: CASSQEDKENTEAFF; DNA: TGCGCCAGCAGCCAAGAGGACAAGGAGAACACTGAAGCTTTCTTT
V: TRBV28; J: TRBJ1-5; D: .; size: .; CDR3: CASSYPRETQPQHF; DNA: TGTGCCAGCAGTTATCCCCGGGAGACCCAGCCCCAGCATTTT
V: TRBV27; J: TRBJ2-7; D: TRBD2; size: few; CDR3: CASSLGTSGTYEQYF; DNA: TGTGCCAGCAGTCTGGGGACTAGCGGAACTTACGAGCAGTACTTC
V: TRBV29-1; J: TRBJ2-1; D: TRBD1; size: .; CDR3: CSVEETGVYNEQFF; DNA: TGCAGCGTTGAGGAGACAGGGGTCTACAATGAGCAGTTCTTC
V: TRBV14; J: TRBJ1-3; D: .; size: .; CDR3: CASSQDRGYSGNTIYF; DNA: TGTGCCAGCAGCCAAGATCGAGGGTACTCTGGAAACACCATATATTTT
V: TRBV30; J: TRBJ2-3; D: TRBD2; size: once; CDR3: CASSTLLTSGGADTQYF; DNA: TGTGCCTCCTCGACCCTCCTGACTAGCGGGGGGGCAGATACGCAGTATTTT
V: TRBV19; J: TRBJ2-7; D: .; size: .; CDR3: CASKAGADYEQYF; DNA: TGTGCCAGTAAGGCGGGGGCCGACTACGAGCAGTACTTC
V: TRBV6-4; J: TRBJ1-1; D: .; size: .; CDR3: CASIPVGDTEAFF; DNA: TGTGCCAGCATCCCGGTCGGGGACACTGAAGCTTTCTTT
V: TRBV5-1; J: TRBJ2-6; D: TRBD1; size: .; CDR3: CASSLGTGGGGANVLTF; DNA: TGCGCCAGCAGCTTGGGGACAGGGGGCGGGGGGGCCAACGTCCTGACTTTC
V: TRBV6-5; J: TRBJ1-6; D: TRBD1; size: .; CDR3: CASGPTGFGSPLHF; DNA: TGTGCCAGCGGACCGACAGGGTTCGGTTCACCCCTCCACTTT
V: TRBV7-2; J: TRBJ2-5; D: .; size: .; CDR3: CASSTKLGQETQYF; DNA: TGTGCCAGCAGCACCAAACTAGGCCAAGAGACCCAGTACTTC
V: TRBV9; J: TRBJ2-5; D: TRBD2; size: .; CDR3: CASSVASGKVTQYF; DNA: TGTGCCAGCAGCGTAGCTAGCGGAAAAGTGACCCAGTACTTC
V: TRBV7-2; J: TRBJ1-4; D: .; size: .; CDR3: CASSLQVLNEKLFF; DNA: TGTGCCAGCAGCCTCCAGGTCCTTAATGAAAAACTGTTTTTT